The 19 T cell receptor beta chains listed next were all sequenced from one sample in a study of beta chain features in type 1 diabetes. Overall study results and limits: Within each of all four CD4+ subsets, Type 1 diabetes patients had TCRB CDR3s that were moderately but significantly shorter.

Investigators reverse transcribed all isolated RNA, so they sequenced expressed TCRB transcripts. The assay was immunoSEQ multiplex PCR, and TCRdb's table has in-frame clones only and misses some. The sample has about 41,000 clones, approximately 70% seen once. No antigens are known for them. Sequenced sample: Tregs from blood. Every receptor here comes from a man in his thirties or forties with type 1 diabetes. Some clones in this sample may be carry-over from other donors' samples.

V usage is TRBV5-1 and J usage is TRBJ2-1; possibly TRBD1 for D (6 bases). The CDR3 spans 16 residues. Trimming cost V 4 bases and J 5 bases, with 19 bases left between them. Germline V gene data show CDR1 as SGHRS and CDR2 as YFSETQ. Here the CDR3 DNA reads TGCGCCAGCAGCGACTACAGGGTCGGGCCCGACAATGAGCAGTTCTTC. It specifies CASSDYRVGPDNEQFF.

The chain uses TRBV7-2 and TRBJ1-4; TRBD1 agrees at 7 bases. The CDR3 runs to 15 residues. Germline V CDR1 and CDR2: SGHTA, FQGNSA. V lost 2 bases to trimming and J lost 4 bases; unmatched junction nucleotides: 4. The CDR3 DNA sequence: TGTGCCAGCAGCTTACGACAGGGTTATAATGAAAAACTGTTTTTT. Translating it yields CASSLRQGYNEKLFF.

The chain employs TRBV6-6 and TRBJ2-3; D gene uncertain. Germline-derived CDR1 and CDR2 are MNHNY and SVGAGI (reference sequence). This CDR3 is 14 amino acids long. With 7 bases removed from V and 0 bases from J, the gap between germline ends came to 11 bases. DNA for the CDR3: TGTGCCAGCACGGGTCAAACTAGCACAGATACGCAGTATTTT. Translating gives CASTGQTSTDTQYF.

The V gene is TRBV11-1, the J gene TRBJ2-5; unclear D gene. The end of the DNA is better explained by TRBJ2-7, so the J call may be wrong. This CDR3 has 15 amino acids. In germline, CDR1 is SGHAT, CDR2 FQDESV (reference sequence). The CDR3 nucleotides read TGTGCCAGCAGCTTAGTGGCAGCGTTACCCTACGAGCAGTACTTC. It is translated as CASSLVAALPYEQYF.

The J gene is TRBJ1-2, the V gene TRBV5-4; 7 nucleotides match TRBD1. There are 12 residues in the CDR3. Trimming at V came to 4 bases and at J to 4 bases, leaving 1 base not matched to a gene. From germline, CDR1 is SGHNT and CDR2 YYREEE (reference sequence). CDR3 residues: CASSRDSYGYTF. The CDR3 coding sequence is TGTGCCAGCAGCCGGGACAGCTATGGCTACACCTTC. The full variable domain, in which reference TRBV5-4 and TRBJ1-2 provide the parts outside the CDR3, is ETGVTQSPTHLIKTRGQQVTLRCSSQSGHNTVSWYQQALGQGPQFIFQYYREEENGRGNFPPRFSGLQFPNYSSELNVNALELDDSALYLCASSRDSYGYTFGSGTRLTVV.

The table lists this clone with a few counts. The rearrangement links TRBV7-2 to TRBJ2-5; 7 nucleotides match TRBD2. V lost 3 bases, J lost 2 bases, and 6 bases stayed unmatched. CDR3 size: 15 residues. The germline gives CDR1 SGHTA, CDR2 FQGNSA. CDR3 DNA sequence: TGTGCCAGCAGCTTTAATCTCGGGGGGCAAGAGACCCAGTACTTC. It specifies CASSFNLGGQETQYF.

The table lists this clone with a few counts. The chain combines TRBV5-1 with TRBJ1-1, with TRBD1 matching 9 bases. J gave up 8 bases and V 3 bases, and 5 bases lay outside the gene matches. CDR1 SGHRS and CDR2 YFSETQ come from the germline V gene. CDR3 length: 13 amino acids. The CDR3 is CASSSGQGLEAFF. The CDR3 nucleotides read TGCGCCAGCAGCTCGGGACAGGGCTTAGAAGCTTTCTTT.

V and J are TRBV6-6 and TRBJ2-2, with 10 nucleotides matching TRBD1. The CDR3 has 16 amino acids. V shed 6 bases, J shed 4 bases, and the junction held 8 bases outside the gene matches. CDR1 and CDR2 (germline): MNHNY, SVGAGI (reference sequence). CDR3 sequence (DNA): TGTGCCAGCAGCCCTGACAGGGGGCGCGGCACCGGGGAGCTGTTTTTT. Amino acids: CASSPDRGRGTGELFF.

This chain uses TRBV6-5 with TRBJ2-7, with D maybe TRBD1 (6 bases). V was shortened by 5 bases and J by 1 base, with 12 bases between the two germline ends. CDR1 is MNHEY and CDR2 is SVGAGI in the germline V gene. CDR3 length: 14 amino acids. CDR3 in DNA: TGTGCCAGCAGTACGGACAGTGAGTCCTACGAGCAGTACTTC. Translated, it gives CASSTDSESYEQYF.

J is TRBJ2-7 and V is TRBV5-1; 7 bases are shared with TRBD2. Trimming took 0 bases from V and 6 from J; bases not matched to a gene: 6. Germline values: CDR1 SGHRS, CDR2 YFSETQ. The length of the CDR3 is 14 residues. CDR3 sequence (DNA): TGCGCCAGCAGCTTGGGACTAGCCGCACCCGAGCAGTACTTC. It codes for CASSLGLAAPEQYF.

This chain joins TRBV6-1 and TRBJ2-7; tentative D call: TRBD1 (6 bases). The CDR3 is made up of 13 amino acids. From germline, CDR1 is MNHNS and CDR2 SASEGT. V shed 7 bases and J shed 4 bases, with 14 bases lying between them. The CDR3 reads CASTPGQKYEQYF. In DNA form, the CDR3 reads TGTGCCAGCACTCCTGGACAGAAGTACGAGCAGTACTTC.

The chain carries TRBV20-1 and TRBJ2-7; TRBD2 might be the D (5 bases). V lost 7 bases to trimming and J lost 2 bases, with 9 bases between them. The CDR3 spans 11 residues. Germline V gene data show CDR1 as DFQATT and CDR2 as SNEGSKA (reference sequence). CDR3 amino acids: CSGGAAYEQYF. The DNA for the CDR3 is TGCAGTGGGGGAGCGGCCTACGAGCAGTACTTC.

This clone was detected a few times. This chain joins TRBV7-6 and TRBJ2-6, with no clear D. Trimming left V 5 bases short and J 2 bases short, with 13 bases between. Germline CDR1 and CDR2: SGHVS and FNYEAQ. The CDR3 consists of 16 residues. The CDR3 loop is CASSLGRGTGANVLTF. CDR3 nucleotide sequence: TGTGCCAGCAGCCTAGGTAGAGGAACTGGGGCCAACGTCCTGACTTTC.

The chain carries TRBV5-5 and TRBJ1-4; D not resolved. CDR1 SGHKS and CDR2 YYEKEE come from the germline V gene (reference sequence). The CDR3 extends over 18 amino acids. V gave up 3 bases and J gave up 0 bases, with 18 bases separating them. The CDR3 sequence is CASSSVRGSGATNEKLFF. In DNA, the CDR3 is TGTGCCAGCAGCTCTGTTCGGGGTTCGGGAGCAACTAATGAAAAACTGTTTTTT.

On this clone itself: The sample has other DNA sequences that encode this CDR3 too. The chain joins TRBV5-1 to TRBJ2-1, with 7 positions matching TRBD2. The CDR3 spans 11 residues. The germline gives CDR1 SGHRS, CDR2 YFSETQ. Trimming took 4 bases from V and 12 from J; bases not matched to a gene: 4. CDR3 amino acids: CASSLTGGQFF. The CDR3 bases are TGCGCCAGCAGCCTTACGGGGGGGCAGTTCTTC. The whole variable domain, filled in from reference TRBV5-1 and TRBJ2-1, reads KAGVTQTPRYLIKTRGQQVTLSCSPISGHRSVSWYQQTPGQGLQFLFEYFSETQRNKGNFPGRFSGRQFSNSRSEMNVSTLELGDSALYLCASSLTGGQFFGPGTRLTVL.

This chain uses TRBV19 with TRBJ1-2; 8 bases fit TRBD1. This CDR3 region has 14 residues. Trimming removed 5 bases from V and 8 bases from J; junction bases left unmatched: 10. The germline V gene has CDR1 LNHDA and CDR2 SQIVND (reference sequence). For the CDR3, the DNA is TGTGCCAGTAGTTACCGGGACAGGTCAACCGGCTACACCTTC. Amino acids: CASSYRDRSTGYTF.

The DNA for the CDR3 is TGTGCCAGCAGCTTAGGCGGATACAATGAGCAGTTCTTC. Protein sequence: CASSLGGYNEQFF. The rearrangement joins TRBV11-3 to TRBJ2-1; D is uncertain. V dropped 1 base and J dropped 4 bases, with 5 bases sitting between them. CDR3 length equals 13 residues. Germline V lookup: CDR1 SGHNT, CDR2 YENEEA.

The CDR3 spells CASSEGGGPYEQYF. The CDR3 DNA is TGTGCCAGCAGTGAAGGAGGGGGCCCCTACGAGCAGTACTTC. This chain uses TRBV6-1 with TRBJ2-7, with 7 bases fitting TRBD1. The CDR3 sequence is 14 residues long. Germline CDR1 reads MNHNS; CDR2 reads SASEGT. Trimming took 1 base from V and 2 from J; bases not matched to a gene: 2.

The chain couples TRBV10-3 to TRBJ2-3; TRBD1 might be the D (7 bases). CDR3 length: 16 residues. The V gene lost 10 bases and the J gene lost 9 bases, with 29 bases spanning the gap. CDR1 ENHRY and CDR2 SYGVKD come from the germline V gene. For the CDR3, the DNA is TGTGCCACGAAAGAAGACAGGGATGCGGTTCGGGGGACGCAGTATTTT. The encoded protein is CATKEDRDAVRGTQYF.